The clone carrying this T cell receptor (beta chain) was picked up a small number of times. Its antigen is undetermined. V gave up 2 bases and J gave up 0 bases, with 8 bases separating them. The length of the CDR3 is 15 residues. Germline CDR1 reads MDHEN; CDR2 reads SYDVKM. This sample is drawn from a study of T-cell reconstitution after alpha-beta-depleted transplantation in children. Study outcomes and limitations: Several hundred rapidly expanded clones from non-depleted graft cells reportedly supplied alpha-beta T cells about two months post-transplant. One year after transplant, T-cell counts and diversity came mostly from newly produced T cells.

A TCRbeta library incorporating unique molecular identifiers was prepared. Each CDR3 protein gets one entry after TCRdb re-called the PCR reads with MiXCR. The sample consists of around 230,000 distinct CDR3 sequences, about a sixth of them appearing once. Sequenced here: PBMCs, mostly from graft donor cells, sampled 360 days after TCRalphabeta/CD19-depleted stem cell transplant. The TCR originated in a male patient aged 2-15 years who had a stem cell transplant for acute lymphoblastic leukemia, so the T cells may come from the graft donor. This chain links TRBV28 with TRBJ1-3; D is unclear. CDR3 sequence (DNA): TGTGCCAGCAGTTTAGCAAGGGTCTCTGGAAACACCATATATTTT. This codes for CASSLARVSGNTIYF.